The clone carrying this T cell receptor (beta chain) turned up a few times. This record belongs to a study of control samples from healthy donors and cancer patients. The J segment lost 4 bases and the V segment lost 4 bases, leaving 4 bases of the junction unmatched. Looked up from germline, CDR1 is SQVTM and CDR2 is ANQGSEA. This CDR3 has 14 residues. Profiling relied on immunoSEQ multiplex PCR, and the TCRdb table lists in-frame clones only, not all of them. This sample yields tens of thousands of clones, of which around 94% are seen a single time; around 5% belongs to the top ten. What was sequenced was blood. The J gene is TRBJ2-5, the V gene TRBV29-1, with 12 bases fitting TRBD2. The origin of this receptor is a woman in her late teens or twenties in good health. CDR3 in DNA: TGCAGCGTTGGACTAGCGGGAGAACCAGAGACCCAGTACTTC. Residues: CSVGLAGEPETQYF.